This TCR beta chain was sequenced for a study of blood T cell repertoires in COVID-19. Background on the study: Acute and convalescent COVID-19 samples came from the United States, Italy and Spain. The cDNA or gDNA used as material had been derived from T cells, B-cell-depleted T cells, or PBMCs.

V was trimmed by 4 bases and J by 4 bases, leaving 13 bases between them. Germline V lookup: CDR1 SGHRS, CDR2 YFSETQ. The CDR3 is 14 residues long. In the authors' methods: Reference gene primers were amplified, and this amplification served to estimate nucleated cell counts. Measured with immunoSEQ multiplex PCR; TCRdb has only the in-frame clones, and not every one. V and J calls and clone size are given by that table; D and trimming were obtained from the DNA. The table records approximately 84,000 clones, about 83% of them present only once. The TCR comes from a woman of 80 years or more with acute or convalescent COVID-19. The sample was peripheral blood. V is TRBV5-1 and J is TRBJ2-3; possibly TRBD1 for D (5 bases). The DNA for the CDR3 is TGCGCCAGCAGCATGGGCCCCAGGGCAGATACGCAGTATTTT. Protein product: CASSMGPRADTQYF.